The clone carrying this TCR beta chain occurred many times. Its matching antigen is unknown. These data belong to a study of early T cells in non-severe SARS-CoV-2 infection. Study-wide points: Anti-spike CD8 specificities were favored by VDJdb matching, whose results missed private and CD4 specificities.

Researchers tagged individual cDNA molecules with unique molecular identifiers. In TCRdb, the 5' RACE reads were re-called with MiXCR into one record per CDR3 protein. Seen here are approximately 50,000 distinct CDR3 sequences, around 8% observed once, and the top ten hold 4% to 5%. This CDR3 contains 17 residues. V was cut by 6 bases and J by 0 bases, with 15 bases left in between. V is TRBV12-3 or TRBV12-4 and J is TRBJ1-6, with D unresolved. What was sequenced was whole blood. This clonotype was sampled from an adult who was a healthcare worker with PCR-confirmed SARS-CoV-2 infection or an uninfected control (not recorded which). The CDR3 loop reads CASSPDPQSSYNSPLHF. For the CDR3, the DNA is TGTGCCAGCAGCCCCGACCCCCAGAGCTCCTATAATTCACCCCTCCACTTT.